Below are 22 T cell receptor beta chains sequenced from a single sample in a study of beta chain features in type 1 diabetes. Study results and limitations: A moderate, significant TCRB CDR3 shortening appeared in type 1 diabetes across four CD4+ subsets.

The antigens for these receptors are not known. The authors reverse transcribed all of the isolated RNA, so sequencing captured expressed TCRB transcripts. The method was immunoSEQ multiplex PCR; TCRdb's version includes in-frame clones alone and lacks a portion of them. The sample shows approximately 170,000 clones, roughly 65% of them seen only once. Material: naive CD4+ T cells from blood. These receptors all come from a man in his thirties or forties with type 1 diabetes.

The rearrangement joins TRBV29-1 to TRBJ2-6; unclear D gene. The CDR3 spans 14 residues. Trimming took off 4 bases at V and 0 bases at J, with 7 bases between the two ends. Germline CDR1 is SQVTM and CDR2 is ANQGSEA. The CDR3 DNA is TGCAGCGTTGGCATAGCCTCTGGGGCCAACGTCCTGACTTTC. Encoded protein: CSVGIASGANVLTF. Looking up the rest from reference TRBV29-1 and TRBJ2-6 gives the full variable domain: SAVISQKPSRDICQRGTSLTIQCQVDSQVTMMFWYRQQPGQSLTLIATANQGSEATYESGFVIDKFPISRPNLTFSTLTVSNMSPEDSSIYLCSVGIASGANVLTFGAGSRLTVL.

This clone has just a few counts. The chain has TRBV30 and TRBJ2-3; 10 nucleotides match TRBD2. Germline V gene data show CDR1 as GTSNPN and CDR2 as SVGIG (reference sequence). The CDR3 has 14 residues. V shed 1 base and J 7 bases; nucleotides not matched to a gene: 5. This CDR3 reads CAWSGAGGINTQYF. DNA of the CDR3: TGTGCCTGGAGTGGAGCGGGGGGGATAAATACGCAGTATTTT.

There are a few counts of this clone. CDR3 in amino acids: CAWARDRAYNEQFF. CDR3 DNA: TGTGCCTGGGCGCGGGACAGAGCCTACAATGAGCAGTTCTTC. V and J are TRBV30 and TRBJ2-1; TRBD1 is a possible D gene (7 bases). V dropped 5 bases and J dropped 2 bases, with 13 bases sitting between them. The V gene's germline CDR1 is GTSNPN and CDR2 SVGIG (reference sequence). The CDR3 runs 14 residues.

The V call is TRBV29-1, the J call TRBJ2-5, with a weak D call TRBD2 (6 bases). CDR1 is SQVTM and CDR2 is ANQGSEA in the germline V gene. V was shortened by 0 bases and J by 5 bases, with 10 bases between the two germline ends. The CDR3 contains 13 residues. The chain's CDR3 is CSVEDGGEETQYF. CDR3 bases: TGCAGCGTTGAAGACGGAGGGGAGGAGACCCAGTACTTC.

The chain employs TRBV5-6 and TRBJ2-7, with a weak D call TRBD1 (6 bases). The CDR3 sequence is 15 residues long. The V gene's germline CDR1 is SGHDT and CDR2 YYEEEE. With 2 bases removed from V and 1 base from J, the gap between germline ends came to 13 bases. CDR3 sequence reads: CASSFGPTGSYEQYF. CDR3 nucleotides: TGTGCCAGCAGCTTTGGCCCGACAGGTTCCTACGAGCAGTACTTC.

The chain is built from TRBV9 and TRBJ2-3; 8 bases line up with TRBD1. J lost 1 base, V lost 1 base, and 2 bases had no gene match. The CDR3 is made up of 15 amino acids. Germline V gene lookup returns CDR1 SGDLS and CDR2 YYNGEE. The CDR3 sequence is CASSVRDRRTDTQYF. The CDR3 nucleotides read TGTGCCAGCAGCGTAAGGGACAGGCGCACAGATACGCAGTATTTT.

This clone has a handful of counts. This chain connects TRBV30 to TRBJ2-1; D is perhaps TRBD1 (6 bases). Between the trimmed V and J ends, which lost 3 bases and 1 base, there was a span of 10 bases. The CDR3 loop spans 14 amino acids. The germline V gene encodes CDR1 GTSNPN and CDR2 SVGIG (reference sequence). CDR3 loop: CAWRDSSSYNEQFF. The CDR3 DNA sequence: TGTGCCTGGAGGGACAGCTCATCCTACAATGAGCAGTTCTTC.

The rearrangement links TRBV25-1 to TRBJ2-3; D unresolved. This CDR3 spans 13 amino acids. V was clipped by 6 bases and J by 3 bases, with 10 bases between them. CDR1 MGHDK and CDR2 SYGVNS come from the germline V gene. The chain's CDR3 is CASRRYQTDTQYF. CDR3 DNA: TGTGCCAGCAGACGATATCAGACAGATACGCAGTATTTT.

This clone was seen a handful of times. The chain combines TRBV29-1 with TRBJ1-4; D may be TRBD1 (5 bases). CDR3 length equals 14 residues. V dropped 5 bases and J dropped 5 bases, with 15 bases sitting between them. Germline V CDR1 and CDR2: SQVTM, ANQGSEA. CDR3: CSVSANKGNEKLFF. The CDR3 nucleotides read TGCAGCGTTTCGGCTAACAAGGGGAATGAAAAACTGTTTTTT. Combining the CDR3 with reference TRBV29-1 and TRBJ1-4 gives the whole variable domain SAVISQKPSRDICQRGTSLTIQCQVDSQVTMMFWYRQQPGQSLTLIATANQGSEATYESGFVIDKFPISRPNLTFSTLTVSNMSPEDSSIYLCSVSANKGNEKLFFGSGTQLSVL.

The gene calls are TRBV7-2 and TRBJ2-3; no definite D call. This CDR3 has 16 amino acids. V lost 7 bases to trimming and J lost 0 bases, with 17 bases between them. Germline assignment: CDR1 SGHTA and CDR2 FQGNSA. The CDR3 here is CASTPPQRSSTDTQYF. CDR3 bases: TGTGCCAGCACCCCACCCCAGAGATCTAGCACAGATACGCAGTATTTT.

The gene calls are TRBV14 and TRBJ2-3, with 10 bases identical to TRBD2. The CDR3 loop spans 15 amino acids. J gave up 2 bases and V 4 bases, and 3 bases lay outside the gene matches. The V gene's germline CDR1 is SGHDN and CDR2 FVKESK. This CDR3 is CASSRLAGVTDTQYF. The DNA of the CDR3 is TGTGCCAGCAGCCGGCTAGCGGGGGTCACAGATACGCAGTATTTT. Supplemented by reference TRBV14 and TRBJ2-3, the full variable domain reads EAGVTQFPSHSVIEKGQTVTLRCDPISGHDNLYWYRRVMGKEIKFLLHFVKESKQDESGMPNNRFLAERTGGTYSTLKVQPAELEDSGVYFCASSRLAGVTDTQYFGPGTRLTVL.

The chain joins TRBV29-1 to TRBJ1-5; D ambiguous. The V and J ends lost 6 bases and 5 bases respectively, with 14 bases between them. CDR3 length: 13 residues. The germline CDR1 and CDR2 sequences are SQVTM and ANQGSEA. DNA for the CDR3: TGCAGCGTGGGCGCGGGCCGGGATCAGCCCCAGCATTTT. As protein: CSVGAGRDQPQHF.

This clone has only one observation. The rearrangement uses TRBV7-9 and TRBJ1-5, with D unresolved. Trimming cost V 0 bases and J 4 bases, with 1 base left between them. This CDR3 is 12 amino acids long. Germline CDR1 reads SEHNR; CDR2 reads FQNEAQ (reference sequence). In nucleotides, the CDR3 is TGTGCCAGCAGCTTAGCGAATCAGCCCCAGCATTTT. It encodes CASSLANQPQHF.

The chain combines TRBV30 with TRBJ1-5, with 11 positions matching TRBD1. Trimming cost V 1 base and J 5 bases; bases outside gene matches: 7. Germline lookup yields CDR1 GTSNPN and CDR2 SVGIG (reference sequence). The CDR3 runs to 16 residues. CDR3 DNA: TGTGCCTGGAGTGCCCAGTGGACAGGGGGCGATCAGCCCCAGCATTTT. This translates into CAWSAQWTGGDQPQHF.

The chain recombines TRBV7-9 with TRBJ1-5; perhaps TRBD1 as D (5 bases). CDR1 SEHNR and CDR2 FQNEAQ come from the germline V gene (reference sequence). V dropped 4 bases and J dropped 0 bases, with 10 bases sitting between them. The CDR3 sequence is 15 residues long. For the CDR3, the DNA is TGTGCCAGCAGCTCGGGACGTTATAGCAATCAGCCCCAGCATTTT. Protein: CASSSGRYSNQPQHF.

This sequence joins TRBV29-1 and TRBJ2-6, with D perhaps given as TRBD1 or TRBD2 (5 bases each). The V gene lost 2 bases and the J gene lost 3 bases, with 8 bases spanning the gap. The CDR3 is made up of 14 amino acids. The V gene's germline CDR1 is SQVTM and CDR2 ANQGSEA. Here the CDR3 reads CSVEKGSGANVLTF. DNA of the CDR3: TGCAGCGTTGAAAAGGGGAGTGGGGCCAACGTCCTGACTTTC. The complete variable domain, with remaining parts taken from reference TRBV29-1 and TRBJ2-6, reads SAVISQKPSRDICQRGTSLTIQCQVDSQVTMMFWYRQQPGQSLTLIATANQGSEATYESGFVIDKFPISRPNLTFSTLTVSNMSPEDSSIYLCSVEKGSGANVLTFGAGSRLTVL.

The chain is built from TRBV7-9 and TRBJ1-1, with TRBD1 identical over 7 bases. Germline trimming cut 4 bases from V and 5 bases from J; bases unmatched to any gene: 7. The CDR3 spans 14 residues. Germline V gives CDR1 SEHNR, CDR2 FQNEAQ (reference sequence). CDR3 DNA: TGTGCCAGCAGCTCCCCGACAGGGAATACTGAAGCTTTCTTT. It translates to CASSSPTGNTEAFF.

This clone has only a few counts. The chain couples TRBV25-1 to TRBJ2-7, with D unresolved. The CDR3 consists of 17 residues. Germline V gives CDR1 MGHDK, CDR2 SYGVNS. V lost 3 bases and J lost 2, with 20 bases in between. The DNA for the CDR3 is TGTGCCAGCAGTGATAGGAGCTTTCGGACGGATGCCTACGAGCAGTACTTC. Translating it yields CASSDRSFRTDAYEQYF.

This clone was seen a handful of times. V usage is TRBV7-2 and J usage is TRBJ2-7; D perhaps matches TRBD2 (6 bases). Germline loops: CDR1 SGHTA, CDR2 FQGNSA. V was pared by 5 bases and J by 3 bases, with 11 bases between. This CDR3 has 13 residues. The CDR3 DNA reads as TGTGCCAGCAGCCGGTCGGAGGGCTACGAGCAGTACTTC. This encodes CASSRSEGYEQYF.

The CDR3 is CASSIRQGHEQYF. The CDR3 DNA is TGTGCCAGCAGCATAAGACAGGGCCACGAGCAGTACTTC. The rearrangement joins TRBV7-2 to TRBJ2-7, with 7 positions matching TRBD1. The germline gives CDR1 SGHTA, CDR2 FQGNSA. The CDR3 extends over 13 amino acids. The J segment lost 5 bases and the V segment lost 5 bases, leaving 6 bases of the junction unmatched.

V and J are TRBV11-2 and TRBJ2-4, with D perhaps matching TRBD2 (6 bases). CDR1 and CDR2 (germline): SGHAT, FQNNGV. V was trimmed by 3 bases and J by 2 bases, leaving 8 bases between them. The CDR3 runs to 14 residues. The CDR3 region has the DNA TGTGCCAGCAGCTTTGGGGACTCCAAAAACATTCAGTACTTC. The encoded protein is CASSFGDSKNIQYF.

The chain recombines TRBV6-5 with TRBJ2-4; D is possibly TRBD1 (6 bases). This CDR3 has 14 amino acids. Trimming left V 4 bases short and J 9 bases short, with 16 bases between. CDR1 and CDR2 (germline): MNHEY, SVGAGI. The CDR3 bases are TGTGCCAGCAGTTCGGGACACGGAGTCCCCATTCAGTACTTC. Encoded protein: CASSSGHGVPIQYF.